The rows below give T cell receptor beta chains drawn from one sample of a study of STAT5B mutations in CD4+ large granular lymphocyte leukemia. Assay: immunoSEQ multiplex PCR; the TCRdb copy retains only in-frame clones and omits some. The sample carries about 31,000 clones, around 80% recorded once. The source material was CD4+ T cells from blood buffy coats. The receptor source for this set is a human donor in good health. The CDR3 runs from the conserved cysteine through the conserved F or W. The order of the fields is CDR3 DNA, CDR3 protein, D gene, J gene, V gene, clone size. D genes are given only for firm matches. The size entry is marked missing in some rows and otherwise reads once, few, many or a size class.

TGTGCCAGCAGCTTAGGGGCCGTAATGACAGGGAGAAATACGCAGTATTTT | CASSLGAVMTGRNTQYF | TRBD1 | TRBJ2-3 | TRBV7-9 | NA
TGTGCCAGCAGTTCCGAGACAGCTTTCCTGGGTCGGACTGAAGCTTTCTTT | CASSSETAFLGRTEAFF | NA | TRBJ1-1 | TRBV27 | NA
TGCGCCAGCAGCTTGGCACAGGTTGGCAACGAGCAGTACTTC | CASSLAQVGNEQYF | NA | TRBJ2-7 | TRBV5-1 | NA
TGTGCCAGTATTCGGTCCTCCACCGGATTCAACTATGGCTACACCTTC | CASIRSSTGFNYGYTF | NA | TRBJ1-2 | TRBV19 | few
TGTGCCATCAGGGGGACCAGACCCTCTGGAAACACCATATATTTT | CAIRGTRPSGNTIYF | NA | TRBJ1-3 | TRBV10-3 | NA
TGTGCCAGCAGCTTGGCGATGGACAGGGAAGCTTTCTTT | CASSLAMDREAFF | TRBD1 | TRBJ1-1 | TRBV5-6 | few
TGTGCCAGTAGTCCCCCAGGGGGCGGTAATCAGCCCCAGCATTTT | CASSPPGGGNQPQHF | TRBD1 | TRBJ1-5 | TRBV19 | NA
TGTGCCAGCAGACCAGGACAGGGTGGGGCCGGGGAGCTGTTTTTT | CASRPGQGGAGELFF | TRBD1 | TRBJ2-2 | TRBV27 | once
TGTGCCAGCAGTGAATGGGGGGCTCAGCCCCAGCATTTT | CASSEWGAQPQHF | NA | TRBJ1-5 | TRBV6-1 | NA
TGTGCCAGCTCACCACCGGAGGGGGCGACTGAAGCTTTCTTT | CASSPPEGATEAFF | TRBD1 | TRBJ1-1 | TRBV18 | NA
TGTGCCAGCAGCTTATCAAGGCCAGATACGCAGTATTTT | CASSLSRPDTQYF | NA | TRBJ2-3 | TRBV11-2 | NA
TGCAGCGCAAGCTGGACGGCTAACACCGGGGAGCTGTTTTTT | CSASWTANTGELFF | NA | TRBJ2-2 | TRBV29-1 | NA
TGTGCCAGCAGTGAATCGGGAAAACTGTTTTTT | CASSESGKLFF | NA | TRBJ1-4 | TRBV2 | NA
NA | CASSSSWGSYEQYF | NA | TRBJ2-7 | TRBV27 | NA
TGTGCCAGCATCTACCAGGGAGGGGCCAATTCACCCCTCCACTTT | CASIYQGGANSPLHF | NA | TRBJ1-6 | TRBV6-6 | few
TGTGCCAGCTCACCCCTGACTAGCGGAGAGACCCAGTACTTC | CASSPLTSGETQYF | TRBD2 | TRBJ2-5 | TRBV18 | NA
TGTGCCAGCAGTGAATCGAGCGGGGGGCCCACAGATACGCAGTATTTT | CASSESSGGPTDTQYF | TRBD2 | TRBJ2-3 | TRBV25-1 | NA
TGCGCCAGCAGCCTCGCAGGGAGATCTGGGGCCAACGTCCTGACTTTC | CASSLAGRSGANVLTF | NA | TRBJ2-6 | TRBV5-1 | few
TGTGCCAGCAGCGTAGATAAGGGGACTGAAGCTTTCTTT | CASSVDKGTEAFF | NA | TRBJ1-1 | TRBV9 | few
TGTGCCACCGCCATGGGGACTAGCGGGCTATACACAGATACGCAGTATTTT | CATAMGTSGLYTDTQYF | TRBD2 | TRBJ2-3 | TRBV28 | NA
TGTGCCAGCAGCGGGGGGGCAGAGCGGGGTTCACCCCTCCACTTT | CASSGGAERGSPLHF | NA | TRBJ1-6 | TRBV7-2 | NA
TGTGCCAGCTCAATGGCAGGGTCCTACGAGCAGTACTTC | CASSMAGSYEQYF | NA | TRBJ2-7 | TRBV18 | NA
TGTGCCAGCAGCTTTTCCCGGGGACAGCAAGAGACCCAGTACTTC | CASSFSRGQQETQYF | TRBD1 | TRBJ2-5 | TRBV7-8 | once
TGTGCCAGCAGCTTAGGGCGGGGGGGCTCCTACAATGAGCAGTTCTTC | CASSLGRGGSYNEQFF | TRBD2 | TRBJ2-1 | TRBV7-2 | NA
TGTGCCAGCAGCTTGTTAGGGAGCTCTGGGGCCAACGTCCTGACTTTC | CASSLLGSSGANVLTF | NA | TRBJ2-6 | TRBV5-6 | NA
TGTGCCAGCAGCCGAACGCTAGCCTACGAGCAGTACTTC | CASSRTLAYEQYF | NA | TRBJ2-7 | TRBV14 | NA
TGTGCCATCAGTGAGGGGACTAGCGGGAGGAAGCACGAGCAGTACTTC | CAISEGTSGRKHEQYF | TRBD2 | TRBJ2-7 | TRBV10-3 | once
TGTGCCAGCAGCCAGGGACTTGACGAGCAGTACTTC | CASSQGLDEQYF | NA | TRBJ2-7 | TRBV7-2 | NA
TGTGCCAGCAGCTCTTATGGCAGTTCTAACTATGGCTACACCTTC | CASSSYGSSNYGYTF | NA | TRBJ1-2 | TRBV7-2 | NA
TGCGCCAGCAGCTCCGGCTTCGCGGGCTACACCTTC | CASSSGFAGYTF | NA | TRBJ1-2 | TRBV5-1 | NA
TGCGCCAGCAGCCAAGCAAAGGGCTCAAGCACCGGGGAGCTGTTTTTT | CASSQAKGSSTGELFF | NA | TRBJ2-2 | TRBV4-1 | NA
TGCAGCGTTGGGCAGTACTACGAGCAGTACTTC | CSVGQYYEQYF | NA | TRBJ2-7 | TRBV29-1 | NA
TGTGCCAGCAGCGAGCACAGGGCGAACACCGGGGAGCTGTTTTTT | CASSEHRANTGELFF | NA | TRBJ2-2 | TRBV9 | NA
TGCAGTGCTAGAGAATTATACGAGCAGTACTTC | CSARELYEQYF | NA | TRBJ2-7 | TRBV20-1 | NA
TGCGCCAGCAGCTGGGGACTAGCGGGAGGCCAAAGGGCCGGGGAGCTGTTTTTT | CASSWGLAGGQRAGELFF | TRBD2 | TRBJ2-2 | TRBV5-1 | NA
TGTGCCAGCAGCTCGACAGGGGGAGGCAATGAAAAACTGTTTTTT | CASSSTGGGNEKLFF | TRBD1 | TRBJ1-4 | TRBV7-2 | NA
TGTGCCAGCAGCTCGGCGGGGGGGCCGACAGATACGCAGTATTTT | CASSSAGGPTDTQYF | TRBD2 | TRBJ2-3 | TRBV2 | NA
TGTGCCAGCAGCCTAACTAGCGGGGAAAACAATGAGCAGTTCTTC | CASSLTSGENNEQFF | TRBD2 | TRBJ2-1 | TRBV7-2 | NA
TGTGCCAGCTCCCGGGGGAGTGTTCTTCAAGAGACCCAGTACTTC | CASSRGSVLQETQYF | NA | TRBJ2-5 | TRBV6-1 | once
TGTGCCAGCAGCGTCCCCGGGACTAGCGCCCACGAGCAGTACTTC | CASSVPGTSAHEQYF | TRBD2 | TRBJ2-7 | TRBV11-2 | once
TGCGCCAGCAGTGGGGGATCCAGGACTAGTTCGGAACCGCAGTATTTT | CASSGGSRTSSEPQYF | TRBD2 | TRBJ2-3 | TRBV10-1 | NA
TGTGCCAGCAGCTCCGGAGGGGCGGGTTCACCCCTCCACTTT | CASSSGGAGSPLHF | NA | TRBJ1-6 | TRBV11-2 | NA
TGCGCCAGCAGTGAGTCGGGGGTAAACTATGGCTACACCTTC | CASSESGVNYGYTF | NA | TRBJ1-2 | TRBV10-2 | NA
TGTGCCAGTAGTCCGGGATCAGATACGCAGTATTTT | CASSPGSDTQYF | NA | TRBJ2-3 | TRBV19 | NA
TGCGCCAGCAGGTCAGGGGAAACTAATGAAAAACTGTTTTTT | CASRSGETNEKLFF | NA | TRBJ1-4 | TRBV5-1 | NA
TGTGCCAGTAATGCGGTCGGGGGGACCCAAGAGACCCAGTACTTC | CASNAVGGTQETQYF | TRBD2 | TRBJ2-5 | TRBV19 | NA
TGTGCCAGTAGCCCGGGACAGATCAGGGGCGAGCAGTACTTC | CASSPGQIRGEQYF | TRBD1 | TRBJ2-7 | TRBV19 | NA
TGTGCCAGCAGCCGAACCGGGACTCACAATGAGCAGTTCTTC | CASSRTGTHNEQFF | NA | TRBJ2-1 | TRBV11-3 | NA
TGTGCCACCAAAGGGCGGACAGCGGCATCTGGGGCCAACGTCCTGACTTTC | CATKGRTAASGANVLTF | NA | TRBJ2-6 | TRBV15 | NA